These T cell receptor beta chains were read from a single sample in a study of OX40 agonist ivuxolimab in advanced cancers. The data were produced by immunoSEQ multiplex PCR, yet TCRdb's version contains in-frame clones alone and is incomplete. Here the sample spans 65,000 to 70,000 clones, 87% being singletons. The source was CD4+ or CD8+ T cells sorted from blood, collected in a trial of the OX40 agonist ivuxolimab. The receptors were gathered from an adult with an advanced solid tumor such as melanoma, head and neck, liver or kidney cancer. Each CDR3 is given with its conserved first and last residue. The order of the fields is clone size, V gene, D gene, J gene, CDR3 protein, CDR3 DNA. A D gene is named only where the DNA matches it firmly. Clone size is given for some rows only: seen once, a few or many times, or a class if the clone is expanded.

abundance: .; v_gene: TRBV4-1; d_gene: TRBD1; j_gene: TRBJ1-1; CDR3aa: CASSQGDRGLLSNTEAFF; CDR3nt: TGCGCCAGCAGCCAAGGGGACAGGGGGTTGTTATCCAACACTGAAGCTTTCTTT
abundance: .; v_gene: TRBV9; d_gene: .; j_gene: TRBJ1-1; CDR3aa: CASSVEQGRGTEAFF; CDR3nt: TGTGCCAGCAGCGTAGAACAGGGAAGAGGCACTGAAGCTTTCTTT
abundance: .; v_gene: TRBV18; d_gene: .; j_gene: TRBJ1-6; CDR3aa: CASSPRQQALGGNSPLHF; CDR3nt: TGTGCCAGCTCACCGCGTCAACAGGCACTAGGGGGTAATTCACCCCTCCACTTT
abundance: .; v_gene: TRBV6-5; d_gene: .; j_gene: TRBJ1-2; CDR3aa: CASSTGQNLIYGYTF; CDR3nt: TGTGCCAGCAGTACTGGACAGAACCTAATCTATGGCTACACCTTC
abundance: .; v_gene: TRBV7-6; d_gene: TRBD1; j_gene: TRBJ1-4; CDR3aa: CASSVGGGKLFF; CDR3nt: TGTGCCAGCAGTGTAGGGGGCGGAAAACTGTTTTTT
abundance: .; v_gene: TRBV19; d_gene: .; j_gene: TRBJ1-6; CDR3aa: CATSEKRSPLHF; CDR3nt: TGTGCCACCTCGGAGAAGCGTTCACCCCTCCACTTT
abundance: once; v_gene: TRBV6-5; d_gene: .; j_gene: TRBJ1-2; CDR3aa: CASSYAGRVDYGYTF; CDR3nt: TGTGCCAGCAGTTACGCCGGGAGGGTCGACTATGGCTACACCTTC
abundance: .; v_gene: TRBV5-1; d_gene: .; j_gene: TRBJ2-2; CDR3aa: CASSPSHGELFF; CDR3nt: TGCGCCAGCAGCCCAAGTCACGGGGAGCTGTTTTTT
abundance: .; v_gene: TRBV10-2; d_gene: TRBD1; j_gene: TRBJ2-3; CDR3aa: CASNRGSLDTQYF; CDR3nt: TGCGCCAGCAACAGGGGTTCCCTAGATACGCAGTATTTT
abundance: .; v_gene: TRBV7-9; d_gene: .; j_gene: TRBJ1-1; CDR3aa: CASRLDGGPEAFF; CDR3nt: TGTGCCAGCAGGCTGGACGGAGGCCCTGAAGCTTTCTTT
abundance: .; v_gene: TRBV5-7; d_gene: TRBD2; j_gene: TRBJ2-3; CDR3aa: CASSFGTSGTDTQYF; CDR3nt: TGTGCCAGCAGCTTCGGGACTAGCGGTACAGATACGCAGTATTTT
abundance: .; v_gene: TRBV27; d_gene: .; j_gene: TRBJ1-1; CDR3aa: CASSAPGEMNTEAFF; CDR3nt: TGTGCCAGCTCTGCCCCAGGGGAAATGAACACTGAAGCTTTCTTT
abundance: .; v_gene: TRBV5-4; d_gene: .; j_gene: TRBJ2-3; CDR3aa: CASSFYQTGSSDTQYF; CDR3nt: TGTGCCAGCAGCTTCTATCAGACAGGTTCTTCAGATACGCAGTATTTT
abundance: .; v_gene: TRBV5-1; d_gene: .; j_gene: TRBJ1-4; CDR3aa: CASSFPGSDEKLFF; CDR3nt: TGCGCCAGCAGCTTCCCAGGGTCGGATGAAAAACTGTTTTTT
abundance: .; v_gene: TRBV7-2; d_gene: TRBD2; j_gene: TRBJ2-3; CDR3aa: CASRPRAGGVTDTQYF; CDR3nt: TGTGCCAGCAGGCCTAGAGCGGGGGGGGTAACAGATACGCAGTATTTT
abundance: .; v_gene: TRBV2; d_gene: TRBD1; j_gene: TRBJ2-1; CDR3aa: CASKGQGASYNEQFF; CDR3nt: TGTGCCAGCAAGGGACAGGGGGCATCCTACAATGAGCAGTTCTTC
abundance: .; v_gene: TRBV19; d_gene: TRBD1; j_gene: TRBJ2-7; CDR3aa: CASSASQGATYEQYF; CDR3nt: TGTGCCAGTAGTGCATCACAGGGGGCGACCTACGAGCAGTACTTC
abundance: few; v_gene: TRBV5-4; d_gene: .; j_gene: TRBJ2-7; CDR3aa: CASSLDGMARGYEQYF; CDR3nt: TGTGCCAGCAGCTTGGACGGAATGGCCAGGGGCTACGAGCAGTACTTC
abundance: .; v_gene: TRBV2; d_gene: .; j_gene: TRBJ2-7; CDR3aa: CASSGLDYEQYF; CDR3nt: TGTGCCAGTTCAGGACTTGACTACGAGCAGTACTTC
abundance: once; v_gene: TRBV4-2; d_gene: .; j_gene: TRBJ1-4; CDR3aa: CASSLAGPNEKLFF; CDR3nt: TGTGCCAGCAGCCTGGCGGGTCCAAATGAAAAACTGTTTTTT
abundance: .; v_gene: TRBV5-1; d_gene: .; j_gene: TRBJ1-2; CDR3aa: CASSEDRGTYGYTF; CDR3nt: TGCGCCAGCAGCGAGGACCGGGGGACTTATGGCTACACCTTC
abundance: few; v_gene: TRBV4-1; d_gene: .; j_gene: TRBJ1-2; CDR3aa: CASSQDSSGWSYGYTF; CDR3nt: TGCGCCAGCAGCCAAGATTCGTCAGGATGGAGCTATGGCTACACCTTC
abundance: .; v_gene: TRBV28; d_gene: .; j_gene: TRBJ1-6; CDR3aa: CASSRQTGVNSPLHF; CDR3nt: TGTGCCAGCAGTCGTCAGACAGGAGTCAATTCACCCCTCCACTTT
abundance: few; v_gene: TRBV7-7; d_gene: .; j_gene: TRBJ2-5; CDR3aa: CASSLGVGQETQYF; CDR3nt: TGTGCCAGCAGCTTAGGGGTTGGCCAAGAGACCCAGTACTTC
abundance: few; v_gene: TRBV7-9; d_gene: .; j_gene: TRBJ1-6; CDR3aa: CASSLDRKNSPLHF; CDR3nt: TGTGCCAGCAGCTTAGATCGGAAGAATTCACCCCTCCACTTT
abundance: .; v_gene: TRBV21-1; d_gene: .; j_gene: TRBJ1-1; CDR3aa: CASSTRLSNTEAFF; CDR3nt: TGTGCCAGCAGCACCCGACTCTCGAACACTGAAGCTTTCTTT
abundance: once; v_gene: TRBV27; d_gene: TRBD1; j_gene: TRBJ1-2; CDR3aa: CASSFLGQGGYGYTF; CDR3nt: TGTGCCAGCAGTTTCCTCGGACAGGGAGGTTATGGCTACACCTTC
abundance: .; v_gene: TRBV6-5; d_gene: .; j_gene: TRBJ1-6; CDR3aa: CASRPTGLSPLHF; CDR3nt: TGTGCCAGCAGACCCACAGGGTTATCACCCCTCCACTTT
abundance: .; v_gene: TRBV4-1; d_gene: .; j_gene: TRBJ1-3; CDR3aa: CASSPGPPRTGNTIYF; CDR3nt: TGCGCCAGCAGCCCGGGACCACCCCGAACTGGAAACACCATATATTTT
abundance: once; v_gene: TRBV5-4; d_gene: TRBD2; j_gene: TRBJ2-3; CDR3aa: CASSGLGTITDTQYF; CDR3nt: TGTGCCAGCAGCGGCCTAGGGACTATCACAGATACGCAGTATTTT
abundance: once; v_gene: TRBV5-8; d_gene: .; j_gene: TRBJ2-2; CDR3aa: CASSLYRVGELFF; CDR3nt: TGTGCCAGCAGCCTTTATCGGGTCGGGGAGCTGTTTTTT
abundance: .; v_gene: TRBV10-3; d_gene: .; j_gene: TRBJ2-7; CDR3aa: CAISESGRAVYEQYF; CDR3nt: TGTGCCATCAGTGAGTCAGGCAGGGCGGTGTACGAGCAGTACTTC
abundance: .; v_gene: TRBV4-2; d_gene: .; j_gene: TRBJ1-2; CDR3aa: CASSQDRRAGGYTF; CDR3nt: TGTGCCAGCAGCCAAGACAGGCGGGCTGGTGGCTACACCTTC
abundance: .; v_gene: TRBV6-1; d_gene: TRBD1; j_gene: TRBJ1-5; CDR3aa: CASSGGSGTGALGSNQPQHF; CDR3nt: TGTGCCAGCAGTGGTGGATCCGGGACAGGGGCCCTCGGGAGCAATCAGCCCCAGCATTTT
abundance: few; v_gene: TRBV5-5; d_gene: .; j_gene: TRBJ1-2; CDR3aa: CASSPQGNYGYTF; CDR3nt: TGTGCCAGCAGCCCACAGGGTAACTATGGCTACACCTTC
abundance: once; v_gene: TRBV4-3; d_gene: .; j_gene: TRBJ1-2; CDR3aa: CASSQDDRDYGYTF; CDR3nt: TGCGCCAGCAGCCAAGATGACAGAGACTATGGCTACACCTTC
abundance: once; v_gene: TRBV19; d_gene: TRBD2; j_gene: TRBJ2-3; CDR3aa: CASSLVGGGTTDTQYF; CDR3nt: TGTGCCAGTAGTCTCGTGGGGGGGGGAACGACAGATACGCAGTATTTT
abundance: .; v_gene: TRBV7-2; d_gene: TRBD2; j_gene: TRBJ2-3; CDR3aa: CASSLALRGGRDTQYF; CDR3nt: TGTGCCAGCAGCTTAGCGCTCCGGGGGGGCCGAGATACGCAGTATTTT
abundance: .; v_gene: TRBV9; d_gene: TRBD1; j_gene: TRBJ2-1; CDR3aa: CASSVEQGARRGQFF; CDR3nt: TGTGCCAGCAGCGTGGAACAGGGGGCCCGCCGGGGGCAGTTCTTC
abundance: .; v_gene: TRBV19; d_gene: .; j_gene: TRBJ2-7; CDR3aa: CASTTGNSYEQYF; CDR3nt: TGTGCCAGTACCACAGGTAACTCCTACGAGCAGTACTTC
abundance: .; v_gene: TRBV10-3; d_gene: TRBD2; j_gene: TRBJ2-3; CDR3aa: CAISDYSGGSPSTDTQYF; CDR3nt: TGTGCCATCAGTGACTATAGCGGGGGTAGCCCTAGCACAGATACGCAGTATTTT
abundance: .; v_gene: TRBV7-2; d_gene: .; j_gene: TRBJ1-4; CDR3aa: CASSLQKVATNEKLFF; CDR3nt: TGTGCCAGCAGCCTCCAGAAGGTTGCAACTAATGAAAAACTGTTTTTT
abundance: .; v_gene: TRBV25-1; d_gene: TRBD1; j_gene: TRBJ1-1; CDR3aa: CASSAGQGRMAFF; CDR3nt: TGTGCCAGCAGTGCAGGACAGGGTCGGATGGCTTTCTTT
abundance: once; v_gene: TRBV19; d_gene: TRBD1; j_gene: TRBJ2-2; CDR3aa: CASRKKGQGNTGELFF; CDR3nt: TGTGCCAGTAGGAAAAAAGGACAGGGGAACACCGGGGAGCTGTTTTTT
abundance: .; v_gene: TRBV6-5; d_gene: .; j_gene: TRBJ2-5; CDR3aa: CASRLGAQGWETQYF; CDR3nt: TGTGCCAGCAGGCTAGGAGCCCAGGGATGGGAGACCCAGTACTTC
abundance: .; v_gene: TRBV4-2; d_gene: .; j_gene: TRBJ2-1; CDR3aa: CASSQGPPSPAGAPTGQFF; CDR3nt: TGTGCCAGCAGCCAAGGACCCCCAAGTCCGGCGGGGGCCCCCACCGGCCAGTTCTTC
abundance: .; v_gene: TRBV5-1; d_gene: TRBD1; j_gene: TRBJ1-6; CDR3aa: CASSLAQGVGGTNSPLHF; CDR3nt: TGCGCCAGCAGCTTGGCACAGGGGGTAGGGGGAACTAATTCACCCCTCCACTTT
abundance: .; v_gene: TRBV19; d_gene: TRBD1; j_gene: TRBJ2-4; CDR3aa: CASRSRDRGKLAKNIQYF; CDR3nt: TGTGCCAGTAGAAGCCGGGACAGGGGAAAGCTAGCCAAAAACATTCAGTACTTC
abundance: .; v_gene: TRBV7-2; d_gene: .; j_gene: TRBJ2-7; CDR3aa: CASSLALRTAYYEQYF; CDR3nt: TGTGCCAGCAGCTTAGCCCTCCGGACAGCGTACTACGAGCAGTACTTC
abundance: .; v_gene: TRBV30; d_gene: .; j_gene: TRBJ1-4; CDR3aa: CAWSRLKEKLFF; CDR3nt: TGTGCCTGGAGTCGCCTTAAGGAAAAACTGTTTTTT
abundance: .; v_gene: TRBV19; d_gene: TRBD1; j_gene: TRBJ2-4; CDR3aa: CASSWDRKNIQYF; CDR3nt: TGTGCCAGTAGTTGGGACAGGAAAAACATTCAGTACTTC
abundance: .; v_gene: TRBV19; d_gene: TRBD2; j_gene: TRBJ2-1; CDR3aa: CASSLGAGGTGEQFF; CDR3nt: TGTGCCAGTAGCCTAGGCGCGGGGGGTACGGGTGAGCAGTTCTTC
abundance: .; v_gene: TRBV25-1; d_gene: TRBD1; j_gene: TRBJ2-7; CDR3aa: CASSSTGWAEQYF; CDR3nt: TGTGCCAGCAGCTCGACAGGGTGGGCCGAGCAGTACTTC
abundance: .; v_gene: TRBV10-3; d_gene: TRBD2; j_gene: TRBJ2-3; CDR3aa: CAIRWRGVVDTQYF; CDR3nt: TGTGCCATCAGGTGGCGGGGGGTTGTAGATACGCAGTATTTT
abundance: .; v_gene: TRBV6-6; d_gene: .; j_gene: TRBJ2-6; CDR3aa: CASSYLGANVLTF; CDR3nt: TGTGCCAGCAGTTATCTTGGGGCCAACGTCCTGACTTTC
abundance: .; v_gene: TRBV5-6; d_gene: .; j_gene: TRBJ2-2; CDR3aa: CASSFRNTGELFF; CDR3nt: TGTGCCAGCAGCTTTAGGAACACCGGGGAGCTGTTTTTT
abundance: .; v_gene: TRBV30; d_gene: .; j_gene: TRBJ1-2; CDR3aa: CAWRGRAYGYTF; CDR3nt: TGTGCCTGGAGGGGGCGCGCCTATGGCTACACCTTC
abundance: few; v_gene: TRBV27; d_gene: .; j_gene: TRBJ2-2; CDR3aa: CASTPGLAGELFF; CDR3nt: TGTGCCAGCACCCCGGGGTTGGCCGGGGAGCTGTTTTTT
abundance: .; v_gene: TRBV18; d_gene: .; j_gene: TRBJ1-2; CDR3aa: CASSLGSQEPNYGYTF; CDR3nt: TGTGCCAGCTCATTGGGCTCTCAGGAGCCTAACTATGGCTACACCTTC